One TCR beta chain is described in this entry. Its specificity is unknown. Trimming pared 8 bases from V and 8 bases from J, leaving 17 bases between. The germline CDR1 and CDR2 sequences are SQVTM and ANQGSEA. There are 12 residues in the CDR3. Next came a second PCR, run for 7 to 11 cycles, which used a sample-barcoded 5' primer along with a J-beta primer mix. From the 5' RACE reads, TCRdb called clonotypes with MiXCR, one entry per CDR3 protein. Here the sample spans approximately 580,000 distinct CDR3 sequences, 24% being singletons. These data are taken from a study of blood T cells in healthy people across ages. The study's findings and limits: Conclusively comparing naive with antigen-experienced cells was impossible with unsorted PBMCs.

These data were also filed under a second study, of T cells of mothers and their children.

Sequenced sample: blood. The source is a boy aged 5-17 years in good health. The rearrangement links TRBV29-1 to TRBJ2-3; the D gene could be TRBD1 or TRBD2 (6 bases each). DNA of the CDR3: TGCAGCTCTAAGGGGGGCGAAGGTACGCAGTATTTT. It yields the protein CSSKGGEGTQYF.